This T cell receptor beta chain was profiled in a study of blood T cell repertoires in COVID-19. Overall study context: Acute and convalescent COVID-19 specimens originated in the United States, Italy and Spain. PBMCs, B-cell-depleted T cells, or T cells provided the cDNA or gDNA that made up the material.

Trimming took off 6 bases at V and 8 bases at J, with 13 bases between the two ends. CDR1 is SNHLY and CDR2 is FYNNEI in the germline V gene. The CDR3 sequence is 12 residues long. Original processing methods: Amplified reference gene primers provided the basis for estimating nucleated cell counts. Repertoires were generated with immunoSEQ multiplex PCR, while TCRdb's copy carries only in-frame clones and drops some. V and J calls and clone size are copied from that table; D and trimming were computed from the DNA. The sample lists roughly 15,000 clones, 80% to 85% seen once, with about 30% in the top ten.

V is TRBV2 and J is TRBJ1-1; D might be TRBD1 (6 bases). This clonotype was obtained from a man aged 45-65 years with active COVID-19. Sequencing was performed on peripheral blood. CDR3 amino acids: CASSELGQEAFF. CDR3 DNA sequence: TGTGCCAGCAGCGAGCTTGGACAGGAAGCTTTCTTT.